These 2 T cell receptor beta chains were sequenced from one sample in a study of shared clonotypes between healthy human individuals. TCRdb keeps only in-frame clones here, not all; method: immunoSEQ multiplex PCR. Among 2 million to 3 million clones listed, 90% to 95% were seen once. The sample comprised naive CD4+ T cells from PBMCs. The sample's subset: CD45RA+ positively selected. These receptors all come from a man younger than 35 in good health. Some clones in this sample may be carry-over from other donors' samples.

J is TRBJ1-5 and V is TRBV7-9, with D possibly being TRBD1 (6 bases). The CDR3 is 14 residues long. Germline lookup yields CDR1 SEHNR and CDR2 FQNEAQ (reference sequence). Trimming removed 3 bases from V and 2 bases from J, with 8 bases in between. In DNA form, the CDR3 reads TGTGCCAGCAGCTTGGGGGCAGGCAATCAGCCCCAGCATTTT. It encodes CASSLGAGNQPQHF.

There are a few counts of this clone. The chain joins TRBV30 to TRBJ1-1; D unresolved. Trimming stripped 1 base from V and 8 bases from J, with 11 bases between. CDR1 is GTSNPN, CDR2 SVGIG, per germline (reference sequence). The CDR3 contains 12 residues. Here the CDR3 reads CAWSGTSSEAFF. The DNA for the CDR3 is TGTGCCTGGAGTGGGACGTCAAGCGAAGCTTTCTTT.